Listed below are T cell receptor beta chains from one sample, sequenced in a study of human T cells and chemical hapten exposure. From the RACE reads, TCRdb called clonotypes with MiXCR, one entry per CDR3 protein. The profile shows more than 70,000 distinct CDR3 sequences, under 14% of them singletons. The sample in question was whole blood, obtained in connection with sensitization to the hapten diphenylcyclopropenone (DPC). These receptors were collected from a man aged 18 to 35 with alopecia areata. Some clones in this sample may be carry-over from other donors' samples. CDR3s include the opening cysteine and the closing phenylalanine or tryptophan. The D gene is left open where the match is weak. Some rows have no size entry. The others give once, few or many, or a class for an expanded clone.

CDR3aa: CASSPGQGWTNEKLFF
CDR3nt: TGCGCCAGCAGCCCTGGACAGGGTTGGACTAATGAAAAACTGTTTTTT
v_gene: TRBV4-3
abundance: many
j_gene: TRBJ1-4
d_gene: TRBD1

CDR3aa: CSVGGADQPQHF
CDR3nt: TGCAGCGTTGGGGGGGCAGATCAGCCCCAGCATTTT
v_gene: TRBV29-1
abundance: many
j_gene: TRBJ1-5
d_gene: .

CDR3aa: CASSLQGVKLSETNF
CDR3nt: TGTGCCAGCAGCCTACAGGGAGTAAAGCTTTCAGAAACAAACTTC
v_gene: TRBV3-1
abundance: few
j_gene: TRBJ2-4
d_gene: .

CDR3aa: CASSPTAFYGYTF
CDR3nt: TGCGCCAGCAGCCCGACAGCTTTCTATGGCTACACCTTC
v_gene: TRBV5-1
abundance: .
j_gene: TRBJ1-2
d_gene: .

CDR3aa: CASSLGVGTISEAFF
CDR3nt: TGCGCCAGCAGCTTGGGAGTCGGGACGATCTCTGAAGCTTTCTTT
v_gene: TRBV5-1
abundance: .
j_gene: TRBJ1-1
d_gene: .

CDR3aa: CASSRGQGSGETQYF
CDR3nt: TGTGCCAGCAGTCGGGGACAGGGGAGTGGGGAGACCCAGTACTTC
v_gene: TRBV28
abundance: .
j_gene: TRBJ2-5
d_gene: TRBD1

CDR3aa: CASSQASQGQETQYF
CDR3nt: TGTGCCAGCAGCCAAGCCTCCCAGGGCCAAGAGACCCAGTACTTC
v_gene: TRBV4-2
abundance: few
j_gene: TRBJ2-5
d_gene: .

CDR3aa: CASSPPDRVVSGYTF
CDR3nt: TGTGCCAGCAGCCCCCCGGACAGGGTCGTCTCTGGCTACACCTTC
v_gene: TRBV7-8
abundance: .
j_gene: TRBJ1-2
d_gene: TRBD1

CDR3aa: CASSLNPGTGANVLTF
CDR3nt: TGTGCCAGCAGCTTAAATCCAGGGACTGGGGCCAACGTCCTGACTTTC
v_gene: TRBV7-2
abundance: few
j_gene: TRBJ2-6
d_gene: .

CDR3aa: CSARAGFNYGYTF
CDR3nt: TGCAGTGCTAGAGCGGGTTTTAACTATGGCTACACCTTC
v_gene: TRBV20-1
abundance: many
j_gene: TRBJ1-2
d_gene: .

CDR3aa: CASSPEWSSYNEQFF
CDR3nt: TGTGCCAGCAGCCCCGAGTGGAGCTCCTACAATGAGCAGTTCTTC
v_gene: TRBV7-2
abundance: few
j_gene: TRBJ2-1
d_gene: .

CDR3aa: CASSLDIGGMKTQYF
CDR3nt: TGTGCCAGCAGCTTGGATATTGGGGGGATGAAGACCCAGTACTTC
v_gene: TRBV7-7
abundance: .
j_gene: TRBJ2-5
d_gene: .

CDR3aa: CASSHRGGAGQPQHF
CDR3nt: TGCGCCAGCAGCCACCGAGGGGGCGCCGGGCAGCCCCAGCATTTT
v_gene: TRBV4-1
abundance: .
j_gene: TRBJ1-5
d_gene: TRBD1

CDR3aa: CASSPGQGPYYEQYF
CDR3nt: TGTGCCAGCAGCCCAGGACAGGGGCCATATTACGAGCAGTACTTC
v_gene: TRBV28
abundance: .
j_gene: TRBJ2-7
d_gene: TRBD1

CDR3aa: CATSNPPEDYGYTF
CDR3nt: TGTGCCACCAGTAACCCTCCCGAGGACTATGGCTACACCTTC
v_gene: TRBV24-1
abundance: .
j_gene: TRBJ1-2
d_gene: .

CDR3aa: CASSYTGISYEQYF
CDR3nt: TGTGCCAGCAGTTACACAGGGATTAGCTACGAGCAGTACTTC
v_gene: TRBV6-5
abundance: .
j_gene: TRBJ2-7
d_gene: .

CDR3aa: CASSYVRGQRTYNEQFF
CDR3nt: TGTGCCAGCAGTTACGTTCGTGGTCAGCGGACGTACAATGAGCAGTTCTTC
v_gene: TRBV6-2/TRBV6-3
abundance: .
j_gene: TRBJ2-1
d_gene: .

CDR3aa: CASGWNNEQFF
CDR3nt: TGTGCCAGCGGATGGAACAATGAGCAGTTCTTC
v_gene: TRBV6-2/TRBV6-3
abundance: .
j_gene: TRBJ2-1
d_gene: .

CDR3aa: CASSPYGSGGEDEQFF
CDR3nt: TGTGCCAGCAGCCCCTACGGTAGCGGGGGGGAGGATGAGCAGTTCTTC
v_gene: TRBV7-8
abundance: .
j_gene: TRBJ2-1
d_gene: TRBD2

CDR3aa: CASSPPDRQETQYF
CDR3nt: TGTGCCAGCAGCCCCCCGGACAGGCAAGAGACCCAGTACTTC
v_gene: TRBV9
abundance: once
j_gene: TRBJ2-5
d_gene: TRBD1

CDR3aa: CSARDQLAGERNEQFF
CDR3nt: TGCAGTGCTAGAGACCAACTAGCGGGGGAGCGCAATGAGCAGTTCTTC
v_gene: TRBV20-1
abundance: few
j_gene: TRBJ2-1
d_gene: TRBD2

CDR3aa: CASSLVKGAREKLFF
CDR3nt: TGTGCCAGCAGCTTAGTGAAGGGGGCGCGTGAAAAACTGTTTTTT
v_gene: TRBV7-9
abundance: few
j_gene: TRBJ1-4
d_gene: TRBD1

CDR3aa: CASSLSSGELFF
CDR3nt: TGTGCCAGCAGCTTATCGTCCGGGGAGCTGTTTTTT
v_gene: TRBV7-3
abundance: few
j_gene: TRBJ2-2
d_gene: .

CDR3aa: CATKPDGGGNQPQHF
CDR3nt: TGTGCCACCAAACCCGATGGGGGTGGCAATCAGCCCCAGCATTTT
v_gene: TRBV6-2/TRBV6-3
abundance: .
j_gene: TRBJ1-5
d_gene: .

CDR3aa: CASSLAPAGGHSPTYNEQFF
CDR3nt: TGTGCCAGCAGCTTAGCACCGGCGGGGGGTCATTCCCCTACCTACAATGAGCAGTTCTTC
v_gene: TRBV7-6
abundance: many
j_gene: TRBJ2-1
d_gene: TRBD2

CDR3aa: CASGEPQHF
CDR3nt: TGTGCCAGCGGAGAGCCCCAGCATTTT
v_gene: TRBV2
abundance: few
j_gene: TRBJ1-5
d_gene: .

CDR3aa: CASSLSSTDTQYF
CDR3nt: TGTGCCAGCAGCCTGTCAAGCACAGATACGCAGTATTTT
v_gene: TRBV7-2
abundance: many
j_gene: TRBJ2-3
d_gene: .

CDR3aa: CSVERRSQRQETQYF
CDR3nt: TGCAGCGTTGAAAGGCGGTCCCAGCGACAAGAGACCCAGTACTTC
v_gene: TRBV29-1
abundance: many
j_gene: TRBJ2-5
d_gene: .

CDR3aa: CSVEGVRGEGGNTIYF
CDR3nt: TGCAGCGTTGAAGGGGTGCGGGGGGAAGGAGGAAACACCATATATTTT
v_gene: TRBV29-1
abundance: .
j_gene: TRBJ1-3
d_gene: .

CDR3aa: CASSRTGAPYQETQYF
CDR3nt: TGCGCCAGCAGTCGGACAGGGGCCCCGTACCAAGAGACCCAGTACTTC
v_gene: TRBV23-1
abundance: .
j_gene: TRBJ2-5
d_gene: TRBD1

CDR3aa: CASSLGTSSYEQYF
CDR3nt: TGTGCCAGCAGCTTGGGGACGAGCTCCTACGAGCAGTACTTC
v_gene: TRBV5-5
abundance: few
j_gene: TRBJ2-7
d_gene: .

CDR3aa: CASSATYFSYEQYF
CDR3nt: TGTGCCAGCAGCGCGACTTACTTCTCCTACGAGCAGTACTTC
v_gene: TRBV2
abundance: few
j_gene: TRBJ2-7
d_gene: .

CDR3aa: CATSRDKDETQYF
CDR3nt: TGTGCCACCAGCAGAGACAAAGACGAGACCCAGTACTTC
v_gene: TRBV15
abundance: .
j_gene: TRBJ2-5
d_gene: .

CDR3aa: CASSPTRDSMILYGYTF
CDR3nt: TGTGCCAGCAGTCCAACTCGGGACAGCATGATACTCTATGGCTACACCTTC
v_gene: TRBV28
abundance: few
j_gene: TRBJ1-2
d_gene: TRBD1

CDR3aa: CASSLLAGVADTQYF
CDR3nt: TGCGCCAGCAGCTTACTAGCGGGGGTTGCAGATACGCAGTATTTT
v_gene: TRBV5-1
abundance: .
j_gene: TRBJ2-3
d_gene: TRBD2

CDR3aa: CASSLGGDPTEAFF
CDR3nt: TGTGCCAGCAGCTTAGGAGGGGACCCTACTGAAGCTTTCTTT
v_gene: TRBV7-6
abundance: many
j_gene: TRBJ1-1
d_gene: .

CDR3aa: CASSRTGGAPSSYEQYF
CDR3nt: TGTGCCAGCAGTCGGACAGGGGGAGCCCCCAGCTCCTACGAGCAGTACTTC
v_gene: TRBV6-5
abundance: .
j_gene: TRBJ2-7
d_gene: TRBD1

CDR3aa: CASSYTANTEAFF
CDR3nt: TGTGCCAGCAGTTACACAGCGAACACTGAAGCTTTCTTT
v_gene: TRBV6-5
abundance: many
j_gene: TRBJ1-1
d_gene: .

CDR3aa: CASSQGYRNTEAFF
CDR3nt: TGCGCCAGCAGCCAGGGGTACAGGAACACTGAAGCTTTCTTT
v_gene: TRBV4-3
abundance: .
j_gene: TRBJ1-1
d_gene: .

CDR3aa: CASSLTGALYEQYF
CDR3nt: TGTGCCAGCAGCTTAACCGGTGCCCTTTACGAGCAGTACTTC
v_gene: TRBV11-2
abundance: .
j_gene: TRBJ2-7
d_gene: .

CDR3aa: CASSTRFGPYEQYF
CDR3nt: TGTGCCAGTAGTACCCGTTTTGGACCCTACGAGCAGTACTTC
v_gene: TRBV19
abundance: many
j_gene: TRBJ2-7
d_gene: .

CDR3aa: CASSSGEIDTQYF
CDR3nt: TGTGCCAGCAGTAGCGGGGAGATAGATACGCAGTATTTT
v_gene: TRBV6-4
abundance: few
j_gene: TRBJ2-3
d_gene: TRBD2

CDR3aa: CASSSSRAYTQYF
CDR3nt: TGTGCCAGCAGTTCCAGTAGGGCCTATACGCAGTATTTT
v_gene: TRBV7-8
abundance: many
j_gene: TRBJ2-3
d_gene: .

CDR3aa: CSVRDTRSYEQYF
CDR3nt: TGCAGCGTACGGGACACGAGATCCTACGAGCAGTACTTC
v_gene: TRBV29-1
abundance: .
j_gene: TRBJ2-7
d_gene: .

CDR3aa: CASSPTRGGMGQPQHF
CDR3nt: TGTGCCAGCAGTCCCACACGGGGGGGAATGGGTCAGCCCCAGCATTTT
v_gene: TRBV12-3/TRBV12-4
abundance: few
j_gene: TRBJ1-5
d_gene: .